These 21 T cell receptor beta chains were all obtained from the same sample, sequenced in a study of cytomegalovirus exposure and HLA in healthy donors. The repertoire was sequenced with immunoSEQ multiplex PCR; TCRdb's copy has only in-frame clones and lacks some. The table has some 76,000 clones, roughly 94% seen once; the top ten hold approximately 3.3%. The sample comprised PBMCs. The receptors here all came from a woman between 18 and 29 years old in good health and CMV-seropositive.

The chain carries TRBV29-1 and TRBJ1-2, with D maybe TRBD1 (5 bases). The germline V gene has CDR1 SQVTM and CDR2 ANQGSEA. The CDR3 runs 16 residues. Trimming stripped 3 bases from V and 3 bases from J, with 20 bases between. DNA of the CDR3: TGCAGCGTTGATAGAGTTAGGACAAAAGAGTACTATGGCTACACCTTC. Translating it yields CSVDRVRTKEYYGYTF.

The chain uses TRBV6-5 and TRBJ1-4, with D unresolved. Trimming stripped 6 bases from V and 10 bases from J, with 12 bases between. Germline V CDR1 and CDR2: MNHEY, SVGAGI. CDR3 length: 12 amino acids. DNA for the CDR3: TGTGCCAGCAGCCAGCGGGCAGGAAAACTGTTTTTT. Translation: CASSQRAGKLFF.

This sequence joins TRBV6-6 and TRBJ2-7; TRBD2 aligns across 7 bases. The CDR3 totals 14 residues. CDR1 is MNHNY and CDR2 is SVGAGI in the germline V gene (reference sequence). With 6 bases clipped from V and 6 bases from J, the junction kept 11 bases outside the gene matches. The CDR3 loop reads CASRAGPGLGEQYF. CDR3 nucleotide sequence: TGTGCCAGCAGAGCGGGGCCAGGTCTAGGCGAGCAGTACTTC.

V gene TRBV7-2 combines with J gene TRBJ1-1; maybe TRBD1 (6 bases). Looked up from germline, CDR1 is SGHTA and CDR2 is FQGNSA. The V end lost 2 bases, the J end lost 1 base, and 11 bases lay between the germline ends. This CDR3 comprises 15 residues. CDR3 nucleotides: TGTGCCAGCAGCTTAATAGGACAGTCGAACACTGAAGCTTTCTTT. It is translated as CASSLIGQSNTEAFF. Based on the CDR3 plus reference TRBV7-2 and TRBJ1-1, the full variable domain is GAGVSQSPSNKVTEKGKDVELRCDPISGHTALYWYRQSLGQGLEFLIYFQGNSAPDKSGLPSDRFSAERTGGSVSTLTIQRTQQEDSAVYLCASSLIGQSNTEAFFGQGTRLTVV.

The J gene is TRBJ1-5, the V gene TRBV7-8; TRBD1 agrees at 7 bases. CDR3 length equals 14 residues. J was trimmed by 4 bases and V by 4 bases; bases with no gene match: 4. From germline, CDR1 is SGHVS and CDR2 FQNEAQ. Written as DNA, the CDR3 is TGTGCCAGCAGCTGGGGGACAGAAAATCAGCCCCAGCATTTT. Translation: CASSWGTENQPQHF. The complete variable domain, with remaining parts taken from reference TRBV7-8 and TRBJ1-5, reads GAGVSQSPRYKVAKRGQDVALRCDPISGHVSLFWYQQALGQGPEFLTYFQNEAQLDKSGLPSDRFFAERPEGSVSTLKIQRTQQEDSAVYLCASSWGTENQPQHFGDGTRLSIL.

This CDR3 is CASSLSGRPHYEQYF. The CDR3 DNA reads as TGTGCCAGCAGTTTGAGCGGGAGACCCCATTACGAGCAGTACTTC. The chain is built from TRBV28 and TRBJ2-7, with 8 bases aligning to TRBD2. The CDR3 extends over 15 amino acids. CDR1 and CDR2 from the germline V gene are MDHEN and SYDVKM. The trim removed 3 bases at V and 4 bases at J, leaving 8 bases unmatched.

V usage is TRBV11-2 and J usage is TRBJ2-7; the match to TRBD2 covers 9 bases. CDR1 SGHAT and CDR2 FQNNGV come from the germline V gene. The CDR3 has 18 amino acids. J was trimmed by 5 bases and V by 2 bases; bases with no gene match: 16. This CDR3 reads CASSLFIFSAGGPHEQYF. The CDR3, as DNA: TGTGCCAGCAGCTTATTCATCTTTAGCGCGGGAGGGCCCCACGAGCAGTACTTC.

V usage is TRBV5-6 and J usage is TRBJ2-1, with 7 bases that match TRBD2. Germline assignment: CDR1 SGHDT and CDR2 YYEEEE. V lost 4 bases, J lost 7 bases, and 14 bases stayed unmatched. This CDR3 has 16 residues. In DNA, the CDR3 is TGTGCCAGCAGCCTCCCGGGACTACCCCGTTCAAATGAGCAGTTCTTC. The encoded protein is CASSLPGLPRSNEQFF.

The CDR3 loop reads CASSPRGLAGAAGELFF. Written as DNA, the CDR3 is TGTGCCAGCAGCCCCCGAGGACTAGCGGGGGCGGCCGGGGAGCTGTTTTTT. This chain joins TRBV11-3 and TRBJ2-2; 13 bases align to TRBD2. J gave up 6 bases and V 5 bases, and 9 bases lay outside the gene matches. The CDR3 consists of 17 residues. Germline lookup yields CDR1 SGHNT and CDR2 YENEEA.

This chain joins TRBV29-1 and TRBJ1-5; D might be TRBD1 (5 bases). Germline CDR1 and CDR2: SQVTM and ANQGSEA. V dropped 4 bases and J dropped 5 bases, with 12 bases sitting between them. The length of the CDR3 is 13 residues. The CDR3 nucleotides are TGCAGCGTTGCCGAGGACACATATCAGCCCCAGCATTTT. Its translation is CSVAEDTYQPQHF.

This clone appeared a single time. The chain has TRBV4-3 and TRBJ1-1, with D perhaps matching TRBD1 (5 bases). V lost 1 base, J lost 8 bases, and 11 bases lay in between. This CDR3 has 13 residues. Germline-derived CDR1 and CDR2 are LGHNA and YSLEER. CDR3 nucleotide sequence: TGCGCCAGCAGCCAAGTTAGGGGCACAGAAGCTTTCTTT. Its protein is CASSQVRGTEAFF.

This clone was seen just once. The chain employs TRBV7-9 and TRBJ1-6, with TRBD1 identical over 9 bases. This CDR3 has 16 residues. V shed 3 bases, J shed 7 bases, and the junction held 7 bases outside the gene matches. Germline CDR1 is SEHNR and CDR2 is FQNEAQ (reference sequence). CDR3 protein: CASSFATGQGNSPLHF. In DNA, the CDR3 is TGTGCCAGCAGCTTTGCGACGGGACAGGGCAATTCACCCCTCCACTTT.

The J gene is TRBJ1-5, the V gene TRBV7-2; possibly TRBD1 for D (6 bases). The CDR3 contains 14 residues. Trimming took 4 bases from V and 6 from J, leaving 13 bases between them. Germline V lookup: CDR1 SGHTA, CDR2 FQGNSA. The CDR3 sequence: CASSSPGVGQPQHF. CDR3 nucleotide sequence: TGTGCCAGCAGCTCCCCAGGGGTAGGTCAGCCCCAGCATTTT.

The chain joins TRBV6-6 to TRBJ1-3; 10 bases map to TRBD1. This CDR3 is 15 amino acids long. The ends lost 6 bases at V and 4 bases at J; junction bases unmatched: 6. In germline, CDR1 is MNHNY, CDR2 SVGAGI (reference sequence). This chain's CDR3 is CASSPTGGAGNTIYF. CDR3 bases: TGTGCCAGCAGCCCGACAGGGGGCGCGGGAAACACCATATATTTT.

The V and J genes are TRBV9 and TRBJ1-5; 8 bases map to TRBD1. The germline gives CDR1 SGDLS, CDR2 YYNGEE. The CDR3 runs 15 residues. After removal of 5 bases from V and 4 bases from J, the junction contained 8 bases not matched to a gene. CDR3 region: CASSPTGDGNQPQHF. DNA for the CDR3: TGTGCCAGCAGTCCGACAGGGGATGGAAATCAGCCCCAGCATTTT.

The chain carries TRBV2 and TRBJ2-7; TRBD1 is a possible D gene (7 bases). Looked up from germline, CDR1 is SNHLY and CDR2 is FYNNEI. The CDR3 sequence is 15 residues long. V shed 6 bases and J shed 4 bases, with 19 bases lying between them. The CDR3 DNA is TGTGCCAGCAGGCTCCAGGGGGGTGGAGGGTACGAGCAGTACTTC. It encodes CASRLQGGGGYEQYF. Complete variable domain (other parts from reference TRBV2 and TRBJ2-7): EPEVTQTPSHQVTQMGQEVILRCVPISNHLYFYWYRQILGQKVEFLVSFYNNEISEKSEIFDDQFSVERPDGSNFTLKIRSTKLEDSAMYFCASRLQGGGGYEQYFGPGTRLTVT.

This chain links TRBV6-1 with TRBJ1-5, with a weak D call TRBD1 (5 bases). The CDR3 is made up of 15 amino acids. Germline CDR1 reads MNHNS; CDR2 reads SASEGT. Trimming left V 3 bases short and J 4 bases short, with 13 bases between. CDR3 nucleotides: TGTGCCAGCAGTGAGTACCAGGGTGGGAATCAGCCCCAGCATTTT. Amino acid sequence: CASSEYQGGNQPQHF.

The chain recombines TRBV7-2 with TRBJ2-7, with 7 bases lining up with TRBD1. The CDR3 is 16 residues long. CDR1 is SGHTA, CDR2 FQGNSA, per germline. V lost 4 bases and J lost 5; bases outside the gene matches: 14. The CDR3, as DNA: TGTGCCAGCAGCTCTAAGACAGGGATTATCCAGAACGAGCAGTACTTC. It codes for CASSSKTGIIQNEQYF.

The chain carries TRBV19 and TRBJ2-1, with TRBD1 identical over 9 bases. V trimming: 4 bases; J trimming: 4 bases; junction bases outside the gene matches: 17. Germline values: CDR1 LNHDA, CDR2 SQIVND (reference sequence). This CDR3 is 19 amino acids long. In nucleotides, the CDR3 is TGTGCCAGTAGTACCCAACAGGGGGCGTTGGGTTTACGATACAATGAGCAGTTCTTC. Encoded protein: CASSTQQGALGLRYNEQFF.

This clone has a handful of counts. The chain links TRBV5-6 to TRBJ2-7; D is unclear. This CDR3 is built from 14 residues. The germline gives CDR1 SGHDT, CDR2 YYEEEE. The ends were cut back, 0 bases at V and 5 bases at J, with 12 bases in the middle. The chain's CDR3 is CASSLVGRLDEQYF. CDR3 nucleotide sequence: TGTGCCAGCAGCTTGGTGGGCAGGTTGGACGAGCAGTACTTC. Filled out from reference TRBV5-6 and TRBJ2-7, the complete variable domain reads DAGVTQSPTHLIKTRGQQVTLRCSPKSGHDTVSWYQQALGQGPQFIFQYYEEEERQRGNFPDRFSGHQFPNYSSELNVNALLLGDSALYLCASSLVGRLDEQYFGPGTRLTVT.

The chain has TRBV4-2 and TRBJ2-1; TRBD2 matches 14 bases. CDR1 is LGHNA and CDR2 is YNFKEQ in the germline V gene. V lost 1 base to trimming and J lost 7 bases; unmatched junction nucleotides: 9. This CDR3 is built from 18 residues. The CDR3 coding sequence is TGTGCCAGCAGCCAAGCGGCGACTAGCGGGGGGGCCCGGAATGAGCAGTTCTTC. Translating it yields CASSQAATSGGARNEQFF.